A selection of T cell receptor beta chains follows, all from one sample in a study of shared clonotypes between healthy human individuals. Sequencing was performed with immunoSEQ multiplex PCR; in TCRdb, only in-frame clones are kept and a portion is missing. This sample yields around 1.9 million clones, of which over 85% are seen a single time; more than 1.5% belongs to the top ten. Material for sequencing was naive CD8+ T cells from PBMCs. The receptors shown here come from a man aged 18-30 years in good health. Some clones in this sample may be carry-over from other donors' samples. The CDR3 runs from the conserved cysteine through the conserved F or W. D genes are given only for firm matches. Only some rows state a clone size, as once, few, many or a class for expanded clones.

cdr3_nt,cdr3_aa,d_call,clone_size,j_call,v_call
TGCGCCAGCAGCCAAGTCACAGGAGTCTACGAGCAGTACTTC,CASSQVTGVYEQYF,NA,once,TRBJ2-7,TRBV4-1
TGTGCCAGCAGTTATAGCGGGAGTGTATACGAGCAGTACTTC,CASSYSGSVYEQYF,TRBD2,NA,TRBJ2-7,TRBV6-1
TGTGCCAGCAGTTTAAACCCCATGGACAGCGCCTACGAGCAGTACTTC,CASSLNPMDSAYEQYF,NA,NA,TRBJ2-7,TRBV27
TGTGCCAGCAGCGCCCGGGACGGCATATACGAGCAGTACTTC,CASSARDGIYEQYF,NA,NA,TRBJ2-7,TRBV9
TGTGCCAGCACCCCGGGACTAGCGGTTTACAATGAGCAGTTCTTC,CASTPGLAVYNEQFF,TRBD2,once,TRBJ2-1,TRBV27
TGTGCCACCAGCAGAACCGGGACTCCCACGCGGGCCCAAGAGACCCAGTACTTC,CATSRTGTPTRAQETQYF,NA,once,TRBJ2-5,TRBV15
TGTGCCAGCAGTTGGGGCGGGGGCAATGAGCAGTTCTTC,CASSWGGGNEQFF,TRBD2,NA,TRBJ2-1,TRBV27
TGCGCCAGCAGCCAAGACAAACAGGGCGACTACGAGCAGTACTTC,CASSQDKQGDYEQYF,NA,NA,TRBJ2-7,TRBV4-3
TGTGCCAGCAGCTTCGGCGTAGGCTACACCTTC,CASSFGVGYTF,NA,NA,TRBJ1-2,TRBV13
TGTGCCAGCAGCCCGGTTTTGGGATCGTCCTACGAGCAGTACTTC,CASSPVLGSSYEQYF,NA,NA,TRBJ2-7,TRBV7-8
TGCGCCAGCACCCCCGCTACAGGGATCGGGGTCACCGGGGAGCTGTTTTTT,CASTPATGIGVTGELFF,NA,NA,TRBJ2-2,TRBV4-1
TGTGCCAGCAGTTACTTTCCGGGTTCCGGGGAGCTGTTTTTT,CASSYFPGSGELFF,NA,NA,TRBJ2-2,TRBV6-5
TGTGCCAGCAGCGTAGCTGGTAACGGGCTCAACACCGGGGAGCTGTTTTTT,CASSVAGNGLNTGELFF,NA,NA,TRBJ2-2,TRBV9
TGTGCCAGCATGGGGCGGGGTTCCTTGAATGAGCAGTTCTTC,CASMGRGSLNEQFF,NA,NA,TRBJ2-1,TRBV7-9
TGTGCCAGCAGTTACTCGGGGGATAACTATGGCTACACCTTC,CASSYSGDNYGYTF,NA,NA,TRBJ1-2,TRBV6-5
TGCGCCAGCAGCCAAGATCTCGCGGGACTAGATCTGGGAACCGGGGAGCTGTTTTTT,CASSQDLAGLDLGTGELFF,TRBD2,NA,TRBJ2-2,TRBV4-1
TGTGCCAGCAGCAGTATTATCGGGGGCGCAGGTGGATCTTTCTTT,CASSSIIGGAGGSFF,NA,once,TRBJ1-1,TRBV7-8
TGTGCCAGCAGCTCACCTGGGGCGGGAGTTGCAGATACGCAGTATTTT,CASSSPGAGVADTQYF,TRBD2,NA,TRBJ2-3,TRBV2
TGTGCCAGTAGTACGTTCGGGACAGGGTCTGAAGCTTTCTTT,CASSTFGTGSEAFF,TRBD1,NA,TRBJ1-1,TRBV19
TGTGCCATCACGGACGGTAGCTCTGGGGCCAACGTCCTGACTTTC,CAITDGSSGANVLTF,NA,NA,TRBJ2-6,TRBV10-3
TGTGCCAGTAGTATCGAGCCAGGGTTTTCCTACGAGCAGTACTTC,CASSIEPGFSYEQYF,NA,once,TRBJ2-7,TRBV19
TGTGCCAGCAGCCAAGCGGAGACAGCGAAAAACATTCAGTACTTC,CASSQAETAKNIQYF,NA,NA,TRBJ2-4,TRBV4-2
TGTGCCAGCAGCTTGGGGGGGCCCGCCTGGGAGCAGTTCTTC,CASSLGGPAWEQFF,NA,NA,TRBJ2-1,TRBV5-6
TGTGCCAGCAGGTGGGACTTCCCCTCCTACGAGCAGTACTTC,CASRWDFPSYEQYF,NA,NA,TRBJ2-7,TRBV27
TGTGCCACCCGGCCGGGGCCTTTCGTCGGGGAGCTGTTTTTT,CATRPGPFVGELFF,NA,NA,TRBJ2-2,TRBV28
TGTGCCAGCAGCTTAGTGATCCGGGGAGGAGACACAGATACGCAGTATTTT,CASSLVIRGGDTDTQYF,NA,NA,TRBJ2-3,TRBV7-9
TGTGCCAGCAGTTCAGACCCGACAGGGGGCTCCTACGAGCAGTACTTC,CASSSDPTGGSYEQYF,TRBD1,few,TRBJ2-7,TRBV27
TGTGCCAGCAGCCCTGGACGGCTTGAAGCTTTCTTT,CASSPGRLEAFF,NA,once,TRBJ1-1,TRBV11-2